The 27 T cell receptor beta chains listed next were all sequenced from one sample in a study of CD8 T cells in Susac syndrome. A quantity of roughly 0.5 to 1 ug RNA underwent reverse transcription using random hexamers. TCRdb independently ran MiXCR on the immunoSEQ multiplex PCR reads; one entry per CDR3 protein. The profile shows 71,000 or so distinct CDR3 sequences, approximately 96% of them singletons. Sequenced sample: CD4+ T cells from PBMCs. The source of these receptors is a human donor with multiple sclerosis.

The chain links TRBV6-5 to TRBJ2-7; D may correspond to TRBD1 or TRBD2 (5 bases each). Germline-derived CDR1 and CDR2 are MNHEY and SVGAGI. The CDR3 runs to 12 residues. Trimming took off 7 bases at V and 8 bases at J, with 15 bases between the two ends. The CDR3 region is CASKSGQGQQYF. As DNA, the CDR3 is TGTGCCAGCAAATCGGGGCAGGGTCAGCAGTACTTC.

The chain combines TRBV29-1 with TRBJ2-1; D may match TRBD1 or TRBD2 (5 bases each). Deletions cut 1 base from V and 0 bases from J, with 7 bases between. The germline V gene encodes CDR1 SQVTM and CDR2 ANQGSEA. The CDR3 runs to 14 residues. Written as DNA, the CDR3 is TGCAGCGTTGAAGGGGGACCCTCCTACAATGAGCAGTTCTTC. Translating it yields CSVEGGPSYNEQFF.

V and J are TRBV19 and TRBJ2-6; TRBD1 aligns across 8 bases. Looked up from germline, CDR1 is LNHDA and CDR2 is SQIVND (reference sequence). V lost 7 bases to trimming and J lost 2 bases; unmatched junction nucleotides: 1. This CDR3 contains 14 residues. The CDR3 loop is CASTQGAGANVLTF. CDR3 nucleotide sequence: TGTGCCAGTACACAGGGGGCTGGGGCCAACGTCCTGACTTTC.

CDR3 region: CAWSLGVLEQKAFF. CDR3 sequence (DNA): TGTGCCTGGAGTCTCGGCGTCCTCGAACAGAAAGCTTTCTTT. The chain uses TRBV30 and TRBJ1-1, with D unclear. CDR1 is GTSNPN, CDR2 SVGIG, per germline (reference sequence). Deletions cut 2 bases from V and 9 bases from J, with 19 bases between. The CDR3 sequence is 14 residues long.

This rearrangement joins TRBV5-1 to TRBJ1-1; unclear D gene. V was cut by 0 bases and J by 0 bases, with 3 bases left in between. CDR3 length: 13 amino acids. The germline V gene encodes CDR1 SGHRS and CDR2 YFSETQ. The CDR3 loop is CASSLVMNTEAFF. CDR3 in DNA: TGCGCCAGCAGCTTGGTTATGAACACTGAAGCTTTCTTT. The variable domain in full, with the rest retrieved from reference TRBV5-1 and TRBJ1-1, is KAGVTQTPRYLIKTRGQQVTLSCSPISGHRSVSWYQQTPGQGLQFLFEYFSETQRNKGNFPGRFSGRQFSNSRSEMNVSTLELGDSALYLCASSLVMNTEAFFGQGTRLTVV.

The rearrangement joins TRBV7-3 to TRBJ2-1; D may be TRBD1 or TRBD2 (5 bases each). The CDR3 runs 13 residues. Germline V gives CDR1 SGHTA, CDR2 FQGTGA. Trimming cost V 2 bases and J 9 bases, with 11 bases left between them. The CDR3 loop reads CASSLEGSGEQFF. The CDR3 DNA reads TGTGCCAGCAGCTTAGAGGGGTCGGGTGAGCAGTTCTTC. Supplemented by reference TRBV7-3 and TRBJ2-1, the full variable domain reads GAGVSQTPSNKVTEKGKYVELRCDPISGHTALYWYRQSLGQGPEFLIYFQGTGAADDSGLPNDRFFAVRPEGSVSTLKIQRTERGDSAVYLCASSLEGSGEQFFGPGTRLTVL.

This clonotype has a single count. This CDR3 reads CASSSQGSAPLHF. Written as DNA, the CDR3 is TGTGCCAGCAGTTCCCAGGGTTCAGCACCCCTCCACTTT. The chain is built from TRBV6-6 and TRBJ1-6, with a possible D match to TRBD1 (5 bases). From germline, CDR1 is MNHNY and CDR2 SVGAGI (reference sequence). The CDR3 loop spans 13 amino acids. V was shortened by 4 bases and J by 11 bases, with 12 bases between the two germline ends.

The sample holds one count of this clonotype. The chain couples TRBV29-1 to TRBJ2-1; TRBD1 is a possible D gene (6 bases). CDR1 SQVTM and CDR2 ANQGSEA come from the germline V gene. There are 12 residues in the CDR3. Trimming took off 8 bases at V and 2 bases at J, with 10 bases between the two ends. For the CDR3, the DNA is TGCAGCCCATGGACAGCCTACAATGAGCAGTTCTTC. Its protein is CSPWTAYNEQFF.

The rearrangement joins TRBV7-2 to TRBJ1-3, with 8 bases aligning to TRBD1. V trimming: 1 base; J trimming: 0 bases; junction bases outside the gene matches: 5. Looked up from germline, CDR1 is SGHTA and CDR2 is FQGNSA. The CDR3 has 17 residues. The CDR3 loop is CASSLGGQGISGNTIYF. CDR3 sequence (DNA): TGTGCCAGCAGCTTAGGCGGACAGGGTATCTCTGGAAACACCATATATTTT.

In nucleotides, the CDR3 is TGTGCCAGCAGCTTAGACAGCCTTAACTATGGCTACACCTTC. This codes for CASSLDSLNYGYTF. The chain recombines TRBV11-2 with TRBJ1-2; no clear D gene. Per the germline V gene, CDR1 is SGHAT and CDR2 is FQNNGV. V lost 0 bases, J lost 1 base, and 6 bases lay in between. The CDR3 has 14 amino acids.

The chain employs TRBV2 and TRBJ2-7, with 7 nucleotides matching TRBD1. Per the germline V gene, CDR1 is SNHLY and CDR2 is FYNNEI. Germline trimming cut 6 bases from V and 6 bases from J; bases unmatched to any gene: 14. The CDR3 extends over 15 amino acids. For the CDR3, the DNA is TGTGCCAGCAGGGACCCGGGACAGCCTCTTCGCGAGCAGTACTTC. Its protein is CASRDPGQPLREQYF.

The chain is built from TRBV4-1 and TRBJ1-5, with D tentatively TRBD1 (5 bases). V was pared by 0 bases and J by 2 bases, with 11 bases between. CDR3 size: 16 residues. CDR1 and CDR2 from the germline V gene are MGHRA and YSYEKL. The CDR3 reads CASSQDPGLRNQPQHF. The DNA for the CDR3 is TGCGCCAGCAGCCAAGATCCAGGGTTGCGCAATCAGCCCCAGCATTTT.

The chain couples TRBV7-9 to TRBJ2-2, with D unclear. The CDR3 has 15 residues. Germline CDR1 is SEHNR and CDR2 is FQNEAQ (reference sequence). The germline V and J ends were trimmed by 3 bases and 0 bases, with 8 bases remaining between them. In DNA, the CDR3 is TGTGCCAGCAGCTTCTCATTAGCGAACACCGGGGAGCTGTTTTTT. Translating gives CASSFSLANTGELFF.

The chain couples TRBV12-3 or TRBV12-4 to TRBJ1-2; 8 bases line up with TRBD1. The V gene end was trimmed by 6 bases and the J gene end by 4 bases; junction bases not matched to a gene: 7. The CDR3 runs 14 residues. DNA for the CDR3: TGTGCCAGCAGCTTTTCGGACAGGGTCTATGGCTACACCTTC. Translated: CASSFSDRVYGYTF.

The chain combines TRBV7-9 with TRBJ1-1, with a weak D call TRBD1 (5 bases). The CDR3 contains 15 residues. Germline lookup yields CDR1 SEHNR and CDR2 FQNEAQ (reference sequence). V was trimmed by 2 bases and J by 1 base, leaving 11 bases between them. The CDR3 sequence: CASSLPPGTNTEAFF. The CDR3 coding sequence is TGTGCCAGCAGCTTACCCCCGGGGACGAACACTGAAGCTTTCTTT.

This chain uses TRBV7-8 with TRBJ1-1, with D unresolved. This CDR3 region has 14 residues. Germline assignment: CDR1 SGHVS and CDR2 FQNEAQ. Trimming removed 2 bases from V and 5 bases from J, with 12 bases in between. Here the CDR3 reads CASSLSWPGTEAFF. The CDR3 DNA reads TGTGCCAGCAGCTTAAGTTGGCCGGGGACTGAAGCTTTCTTT.

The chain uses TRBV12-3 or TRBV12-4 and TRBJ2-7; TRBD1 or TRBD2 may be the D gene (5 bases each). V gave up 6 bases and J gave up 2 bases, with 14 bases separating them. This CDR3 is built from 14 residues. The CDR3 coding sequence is TGTGCCAGCAGCGCGCGTCGGGGCCCCTACGAGCAGTACTTC. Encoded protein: CASSARRGPYEQYF.

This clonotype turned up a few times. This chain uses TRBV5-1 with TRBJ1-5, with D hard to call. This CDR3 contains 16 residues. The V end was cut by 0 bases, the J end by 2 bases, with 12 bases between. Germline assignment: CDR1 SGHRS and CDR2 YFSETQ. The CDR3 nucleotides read TGCGCCAGCAGCTTGGATGGGAACCGCGGCAATCAGCCCCAGCATTTT. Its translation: CASSLDGNRGNQPQHF.

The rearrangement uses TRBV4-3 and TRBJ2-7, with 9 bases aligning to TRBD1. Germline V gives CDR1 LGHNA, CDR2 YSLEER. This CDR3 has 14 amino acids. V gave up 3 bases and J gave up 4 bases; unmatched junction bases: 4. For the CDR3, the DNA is TGCGCCAGCAGCCACCGGACAGGGGAATACGAGCAGTACTTC. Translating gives CASSHRTGEYEQYF.

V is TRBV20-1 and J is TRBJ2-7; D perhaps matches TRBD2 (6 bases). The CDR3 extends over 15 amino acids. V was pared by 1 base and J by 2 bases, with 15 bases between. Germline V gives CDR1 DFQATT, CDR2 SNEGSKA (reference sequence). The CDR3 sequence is CSARGQGGEAYEQYF. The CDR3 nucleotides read TGCAGTGCTAGAGGGCAGGGCGGGGAAGCCTACGAGCAGTACTTC.

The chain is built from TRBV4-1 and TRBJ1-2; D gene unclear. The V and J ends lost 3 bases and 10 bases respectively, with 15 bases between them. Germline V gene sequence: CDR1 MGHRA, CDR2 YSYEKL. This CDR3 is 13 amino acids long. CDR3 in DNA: TGCGCCAGCAGCCACCCTCGCCTGATGTCCTACACCTTC. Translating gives CASSHPRLMSYTF.

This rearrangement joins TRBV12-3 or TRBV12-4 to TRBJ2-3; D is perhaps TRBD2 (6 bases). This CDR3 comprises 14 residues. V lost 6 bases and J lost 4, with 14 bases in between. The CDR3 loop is CASSLAGLADTQYF. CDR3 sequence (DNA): TGTGCCAGCAGCCTCGCGGGGCTCGCAGATACGCAGTATTTT.

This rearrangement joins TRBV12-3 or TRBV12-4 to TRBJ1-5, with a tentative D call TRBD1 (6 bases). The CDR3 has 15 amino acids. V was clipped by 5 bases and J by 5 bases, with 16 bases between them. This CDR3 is CASSTGDTDYQPQHF. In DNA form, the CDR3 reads TGTGCCAGCAGTACGGGGGACACGGATTATCAGCCCCAGCATTTT.

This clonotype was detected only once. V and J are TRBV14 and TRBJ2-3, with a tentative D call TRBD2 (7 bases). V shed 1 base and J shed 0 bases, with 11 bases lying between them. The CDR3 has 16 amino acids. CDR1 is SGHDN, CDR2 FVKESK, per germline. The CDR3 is CASSQVRGRSTDTQYF. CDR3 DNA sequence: TGTGCCAGCAGCCAAGTGCGGGGGCGTAGCACAGATACGCAGTATTTT. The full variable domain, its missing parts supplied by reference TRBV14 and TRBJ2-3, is EAGVTQFPSHSVIEKGQTVTLRCDPISGHDNLYWYRRVMGKEIKFLLHFVKESKQDESGMPNNRFLAERTGGTYSTLKVQPAELEDSGVYFCASSQVRGRSTDTQYFGPGTRLTVL.

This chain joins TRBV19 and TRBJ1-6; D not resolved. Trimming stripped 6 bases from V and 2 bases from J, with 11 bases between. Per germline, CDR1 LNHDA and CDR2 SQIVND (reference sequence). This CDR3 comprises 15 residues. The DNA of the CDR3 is TGTGCCAGTAGCACGTACACGGCCTATAATTCACCCCTCCACTTT. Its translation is CASSTYTAYNSPLHF. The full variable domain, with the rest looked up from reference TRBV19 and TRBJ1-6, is DGGITQSPKYLFRKEGQNVTLSCEQNLNHDAMYWYRQDPGQGLRLIYYSQIVNDFQKGDIAEGYSVSREKKESFPLTVTSAQKNPTAFYLCASSTYTAYNSPLHFGNGTRLTVT.

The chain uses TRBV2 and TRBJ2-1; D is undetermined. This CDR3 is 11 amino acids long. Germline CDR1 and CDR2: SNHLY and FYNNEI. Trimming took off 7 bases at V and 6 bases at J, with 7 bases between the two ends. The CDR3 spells CASTLTNEQFF. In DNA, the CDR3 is TGTGCCAGCACCCTGACCAATGAGCAGTTCTTC.

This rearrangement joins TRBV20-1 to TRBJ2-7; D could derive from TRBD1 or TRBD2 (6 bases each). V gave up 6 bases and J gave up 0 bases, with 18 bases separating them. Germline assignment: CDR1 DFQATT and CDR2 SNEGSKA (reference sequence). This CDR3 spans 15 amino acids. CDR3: CSASRTGALSYEQYF. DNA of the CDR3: TGCAGTGCGTCCCGTACGGGGGCTCTCTCCTACGAGCAGTACTTC.